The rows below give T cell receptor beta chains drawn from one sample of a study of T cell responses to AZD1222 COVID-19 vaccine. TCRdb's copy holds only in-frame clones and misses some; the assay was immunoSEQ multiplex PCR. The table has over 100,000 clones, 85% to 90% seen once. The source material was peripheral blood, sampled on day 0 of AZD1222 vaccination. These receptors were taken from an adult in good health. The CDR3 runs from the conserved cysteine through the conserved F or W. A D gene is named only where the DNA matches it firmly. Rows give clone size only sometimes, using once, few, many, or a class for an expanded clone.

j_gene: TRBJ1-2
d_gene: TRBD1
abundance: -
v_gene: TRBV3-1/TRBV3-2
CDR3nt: TGTGCCAGCAGCCAAGACGACAGGGGGGACTATGGCTACACCTTC
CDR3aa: CASSQDDRGDYGYTF

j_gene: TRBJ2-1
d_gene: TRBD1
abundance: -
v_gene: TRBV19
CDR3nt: TGTGCCAGTAGTATAGGGACAGGTACCTACAATGAGCAGTTCTTC
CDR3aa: CASSIGTGTYNEQFF

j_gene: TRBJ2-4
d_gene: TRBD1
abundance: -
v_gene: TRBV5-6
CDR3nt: TGTGCCAGCAGCGGACAGGTCGGGGTAGCCAAAAACATTCAGTACTTC
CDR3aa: CASSGQVGVAKNIQYF

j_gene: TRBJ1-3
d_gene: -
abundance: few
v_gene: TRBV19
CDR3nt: TGTGCCAGTAGGCGGGACACTGGAAACACCATATATTTT
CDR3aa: CASRRDTGNTIYF

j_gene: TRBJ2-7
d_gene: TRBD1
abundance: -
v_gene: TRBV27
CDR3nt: TGTGCCAGCCGGCGGACAGGGAAGGGCGAGCAGTACTTC
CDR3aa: CASRRTGKGEQYF

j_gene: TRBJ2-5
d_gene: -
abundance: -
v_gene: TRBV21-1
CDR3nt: TGTGCCAGCAGCAAAGCGCTCTGCCCAGGGTGCTCCCTCCACTTC
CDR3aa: CASSKALCPGCSLHF

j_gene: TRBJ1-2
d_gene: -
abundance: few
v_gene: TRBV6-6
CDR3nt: TGTGCCAGCAGTTACGGTGGCTCGCAGGGAGGCTATGGCTACACCTTC
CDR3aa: CASSYGGSQGGYGYTF

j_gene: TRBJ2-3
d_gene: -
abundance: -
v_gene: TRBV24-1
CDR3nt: TGTGCCACCAGTGAAGCAGATACGCAGTATTTT
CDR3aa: CATSEADTQYF

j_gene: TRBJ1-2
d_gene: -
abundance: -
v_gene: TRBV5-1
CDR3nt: TGCGCCAGCAGCTCCGCGGGGGGTTCCGGCTATGGCTACACCTTC
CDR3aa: CASSSAGGSGYGYTF

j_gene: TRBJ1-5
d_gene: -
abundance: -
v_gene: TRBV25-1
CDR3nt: TGTGCCAGCAGTGACCAGGGTGCTCAGCCCCAGCATTTT
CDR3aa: CASSDQGAQPQHF

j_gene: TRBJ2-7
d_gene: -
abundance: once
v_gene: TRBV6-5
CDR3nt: TGTGCCAGCAGCGTACATAGGGGCGAGCAGTACTTC
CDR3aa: CASSVHRGEQYF

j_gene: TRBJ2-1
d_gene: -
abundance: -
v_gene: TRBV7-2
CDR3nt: TGTGCCAGCAGCTACCCCGGGAGCCCTAACTCCTACAATGAGCAGTTCTTC
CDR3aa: CASSYPGSPNSYNEQFF

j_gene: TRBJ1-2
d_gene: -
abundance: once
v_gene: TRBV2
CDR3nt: TGTGCCAGCAGTGTTCAGACCGGCTCTAACTATGGCTACACCTTC
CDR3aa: CASSVQTGSNYGYTF

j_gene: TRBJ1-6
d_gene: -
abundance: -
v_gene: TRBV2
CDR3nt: TGTGCCAGCAGTCGAGGGGTTATGAATTCACCCCTCCACTTT
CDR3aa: CASSRGVMNSPLHF

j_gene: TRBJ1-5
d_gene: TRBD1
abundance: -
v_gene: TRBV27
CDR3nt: TGTGCCAGCAGTGCCCAGGGACAGGGGAGACAGCCCCAGCATTTT
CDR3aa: CASSAQGQGRQPQHF

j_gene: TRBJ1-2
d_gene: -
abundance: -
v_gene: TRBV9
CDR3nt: TGTGCCAGCAGCGTGACGTCTACAGGACCAGCAATTAACTATGGCTACACCTTC
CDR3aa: CASSVTSTGPAINYGYTF

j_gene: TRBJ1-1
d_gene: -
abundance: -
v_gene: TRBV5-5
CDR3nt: TGTGCCAGCAGCTTGGCAGACAGCTATACTGAAGCTTTCTTT
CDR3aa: CASSLADSYTEAFF

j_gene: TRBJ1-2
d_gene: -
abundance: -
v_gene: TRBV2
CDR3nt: TGTGCCAGCAGTTACGGGGGGACTAACTATGGCTACACCTTC
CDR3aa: CASSYGGTNYGYTF

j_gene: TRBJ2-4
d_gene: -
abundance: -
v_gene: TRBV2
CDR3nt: TGTGCCAGCAGGGGAACAGGGATGGACATTCAGTACTTC
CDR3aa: CASRGTGMDIQYF

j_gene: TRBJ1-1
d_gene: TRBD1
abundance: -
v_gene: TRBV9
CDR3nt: TGTGCCAGCAGCGCCGAAGCCGGGACAGTCTACACTGAAGCTTTCTTT
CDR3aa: CASSAEAGTVYTEAFF

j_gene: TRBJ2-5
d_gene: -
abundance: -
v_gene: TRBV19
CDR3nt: TGTGCCAGTAGTATCCAAGAGACCCAGTACTTC
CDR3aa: CASSIQETQYF

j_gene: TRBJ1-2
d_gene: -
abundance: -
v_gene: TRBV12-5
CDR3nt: TGTGCTAGTGGTTTGGTACGGTCGCCCCTTAGGGATGGCTACACCTTC
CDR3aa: CASGLVRSPLRDGYTF

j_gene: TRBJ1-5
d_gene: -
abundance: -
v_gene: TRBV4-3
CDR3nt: TGCGCCAGCAGCCAAGAATTGAGCAATCAGCCCCAGCATTTT
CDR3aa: CASSQELSNQPQHF

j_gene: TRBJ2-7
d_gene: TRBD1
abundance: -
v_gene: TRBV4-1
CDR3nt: TGCGCCAGCAGCCAGAACACAGGGGGCTCCTACGAGCAGTACTTC
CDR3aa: CASSQNTGGSYEQYF

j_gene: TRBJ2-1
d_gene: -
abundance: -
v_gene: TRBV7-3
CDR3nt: TGTGCCAGCAGCCCGGCTGGGAACCTCGGGAATGAGCAGTTCTTC
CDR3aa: CASSPAGNLGNEQFF

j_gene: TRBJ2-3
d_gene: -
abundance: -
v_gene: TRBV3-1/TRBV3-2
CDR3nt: TGTGCCAGCAGCCAAGGGTTCGGTGGGTTTTCCACAGATACGCAGTATTTT
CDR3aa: CASSQGFGGFSTDTQYF

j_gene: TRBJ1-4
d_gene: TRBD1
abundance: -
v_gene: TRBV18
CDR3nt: TGTGCCAGCTCACCACCGGGACAGGGTATGAAAAAACTGTTTTTT
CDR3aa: CASSPPGQGMKKLFF

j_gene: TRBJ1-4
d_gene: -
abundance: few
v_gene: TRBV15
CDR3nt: TGTGCCACCAGCAGAGGAGAGGCTGAAAAACTGTTTTTT
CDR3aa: CATSRGEAEKLFF

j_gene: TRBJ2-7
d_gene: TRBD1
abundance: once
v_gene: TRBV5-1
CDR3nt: TGCGCCAGCAGCTTGGACAGGGGGGCCTACGAGCAGTACTTC
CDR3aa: CASSLDRGAYEQYF

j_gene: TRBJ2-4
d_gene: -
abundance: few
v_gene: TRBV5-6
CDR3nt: TGTGCCAGCAGCTTGGAGGGCAATGACATTCAGTACTTC
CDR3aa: CASSLEGNDIQYF

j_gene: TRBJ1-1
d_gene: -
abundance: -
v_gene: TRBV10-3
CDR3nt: TGTGCCATCACGGACATTGTGAACACTGAAGCTTTCTTT
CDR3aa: CAITDIVNTEAFF

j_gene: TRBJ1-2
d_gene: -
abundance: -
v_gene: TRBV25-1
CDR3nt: TGTGCCAGCAGTGCAGGGACGCTACCTGGAGGCTACACCTTC
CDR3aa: CASSAGTLPGGYTF

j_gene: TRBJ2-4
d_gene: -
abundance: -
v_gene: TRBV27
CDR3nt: TGTGCCAGCAGTTTATCTCTAGCCAAAAACATTCAGTACTTC
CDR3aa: CASSLSLAKNIQYF

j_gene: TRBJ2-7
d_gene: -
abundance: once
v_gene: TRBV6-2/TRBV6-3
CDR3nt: TGTGCCAGCAGTTTAAACTACGAGCAGTACTTC
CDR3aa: CASSLNYEQYF